This T cell receptor (beta chain) was obtained from a study of blood T cell repertoires in COVID-19. In the study's own analysis: Reference gene primer amplification gave nucleated cell count estimates. Profiled with immunoSEQ multiplex PCR; TCRdb holds only in-frame clones, not every one. V, J and clone size were drawn from that table, and D and trimming were deduced from the DNA. The data show 200,000 to 300,000 clones, approximately 84% seen once. Assignment of participants to cohorts was predicated upon participant-reported clinical history. The sequenced sample consisted of PBMCs or T cells enriched from blood (not recorded which). The receptor's source is a man between 35 and 55 years old who had recovered from COVID-19.

The CDR3 region has the DNA TGTGCCAGCAGCTTGGAAGGACAGGGAGGTAACGGCTACACCTTC. As protein: CASSLEGQGGNGYTF. The chain recombines TRBV5-4 with TRBJ1-2; 8 bases are a match to TRBD1. Germline CDR1 and CDR2: SGHNT and YYREEE (reference sequence). This CDR3 contains 15 residues. J lost 8 bases, V lost 0 bases, and 9 bases had no gene match.